Each of the 22 T cell receptor beta chains below was sequenced from the same sample in a study of a mutant IDH1 vaccine in newly diagnosed glioma. Here immunoSEQ multiplex PCR was the method, and the copy in TCRdb shows in-frame clones only, minus some. The sample holds 70,000 to 95,000 clones, more than 80% seen once. Antigens for these TCRs are unknown. Time point reported: week 23, last vaccination. Vaccine doses each comprised 300 ug of mutant IDH1 20-mer peptide, with topical imiquimod. Material: PBMCs, obtained from a glioma patient whose treatment included an IDH1 peptide vaccine. The receptors here all came from a woman in her forties or fifties with glioma.

The table lists this clone with a count of one. DNA of the CDR3: TGTGCCAGCAGCTTGTTCGGCAGGGTCTGTGGCTACACCTTC. This gives the protein CASSLFGRVCGYTF. This rearrangement joins TRBV5-4 to TRBJ1-2; a possible D gene is TRBD1 (5 bases). Germline CDR1 and CDR2: SGHNT and YYREEE (reference sequence). Trimming shortened V by 1 base and J by 7 bases, and 14 bases separated the two germline ends. CDR3 length equals 14 residues.

This clone appeared once. The chain employs TRBV7-9 and TRBJ2-3; 12 positions agree with TRBD2. V was pared by 3 bases and J by 3 bases, with 7 bases of the junction left unmatched. This CDR3 is 17 amino acids long. Germline V gene data show CDR1 as SEHNR and CDR2 as FQNEAQ (reference sequence). The CDR3 bases are TGTGCCAGCAGCTTCGGACTAGCGGGATCGTTAACAGATACGCAGTATTTT. It yields the protein CASSFGLAGSLTDTQYF.

The chain employs TRBV9 and TRBJ2-5, with D perhaps TRBD2 (5 bases). The CDR3 has 14 amino acids. Deletions cut 0 bases from V and 11 bases from J, with 17 bases between. Germline V gene sequence: CDR1 SGDLS, CDR2 YYNGEE. CDR3 nucleotide sequence: TGTGCCAGCAGCGTAGGGTCGGGGTCCTGGGAGCAGTACTTC. This sequence encodes CASSVGSGSWEQYF.

This chain joins TRBV7-2 and TRBJ2-7, with D unresolved. The CDR3 has 15 amino acids. The germline gives CDR1 SGHTA, CDR2 FQGNSA. V lost 4 bases and J 0 bases, leaving 13 bases between the germline ends. Here the CDR3 reads CASSSRTKGSYEQYF. CDR3 DNA sequence: TGTGCCAGCAGCTCCCGGACGAAGGGCTCCTACGAGCAGTACTTC. The whole variable domain, remainder taken from reference TRBV7-2 and TRBJ2-7, is GAGVSQSPSNKVTEKGKDVELRCDPISGHTALYWYRQSLGQGLEFLIYFQGNSAPDKSGLPSDRFSAERTGGSVSTLTIQRTQQEDSAVYLCASSSRTKGSYEQYFGPGTRLTVT.

J is TRBJ2-1 and V is TRBV7-6; TRBD2 agrees at 10 bases. Germline CDR1 SGHVS, CDR2 FNYEAQ. The trim removed 3 bases at V and 8 bases at J, leaving 7 bases unmatched. The CDR3 is 15 amino acids. The CDR3 bases are TGTGCCAGCAGCTTCCGCCTAGCGGGAGTCCATGAGCAGTTCTTC. It encodes CASSFRLAGVHEQFF.

The CDR3 coding sequence is TGTGCCTGGAGTCGACCGGGACTAGCGGGAGGGACCCAGTACTTC. It yields the protein CAWSRPGLAGGTQYF. V is TRBV30 and J is TRBJ2-5, with 15 bases fitting TRBD2. Germline values: CDR1 GTSNPN, CDR2 SVGIG (reference sequence). With V trimmed by 2 bases and J by 7 bases, 5 bases remained unmatched. This CDR3 comprises 15 residues.

The chain couples TRBV27 to TRBJ1-5, with unresolved D. The CDR3 runs 13 residues. Trimming stripped 4 bases from V and 3 bases from J, with 7 bases between. The germline V gene has CDR1 MNHEY and CDR2 SMNVEV (reference sequence). CDR3 amino acids: CASSSMYNQPQHF. The DNA of the CDR3 is TGTGCCAGCAGTTCCATGTACAATCAGCCCCAGCATTTT.

The V gene is TRBV6-5, the J gene TRBJ1-4; tentatively, D is TRBD1 (5 bases). Trimming left V 5 bases short and J 9 bases short, with 16 bases between. The CDR3 is made up of 14 amino acids. CDR1 MNHEY and CDR2 SVGAGI come from the germline V gene. CDR3 sequence reads: CASSIGGAEKKLFF. In DNA, the CDR3 is TGTGCCAGCAGTATAGGAGGGGCAGAAAAAAAACTGTTTTTT.

V and J are TRBV10-3 and TRBJ2-7, with D possibly TRBD2 on 7 matching bases. Germline values: CDR1 ENHRY, CDR2 SYGVKD. There are 13 residues in the CDR3. V was pared by 6 bases and J by 3 bases, with 12 bases between. Written as DNA, the CDR3 is TGTGCCATCAGGGGGGCTAGCGGCTACGAGCAGTACTTC. Protein sequence: CAIRGASGYEQYF.

V gene TRBV19 combines with J gene TRBJ2-2, with D perhaps matching TRBD1 (5 bases). The CDR3 contains 14 residues. The V and J ends lost 7 bases and 1 base respectively, with 10 bases between them. CDR1 and CDR2 (germline): LNHDA, SQIVND (reference sequence). The chain's CDR3 is CASKGHRNTGELFF. For the CDR3, the DNA is TGTGCCAGTAAGGGGCACAGGAACACCGGGGAGCTGTTTTTT.

The J gene is TRBJ1-3, the V gene TRBV4-2; D is ambiguous. CDR3 length: 14 amino acids. The germline gives CDR1 LGHNA, CDR2 YNFKEQ. Trimming cost V 0 bases and J 3 bases, with 6 bases left between them. CDR3 loop: CASSQELGGNTIYF. The DNA of the CDR3 is TGTGCCAGCAGCCAAGAATTAGGTGGAAACACCATATATTTT.

V is TRBV6-6 and J is TRBJ2-6; TRBD1 agrees at 8 bases. Trimming cost V 7 bases and J 4 bases; bases outside gene matches: 6. The CDR3 runs 15 residues. Germline V gene sequence: CDR1 MNHNY, CDR2 SVGAGI (reference sequence). CDR3 amino acids: CASNGQGAGANVLTF. The DNA of the CDR3 is TGTGCCAGCAACGGACAGGGAGCCGGGGCCAACGTCCTGACTTTC.

On this clone itself: One end of the junction fails to match germline, which may point to a read error. This rearrangement joins TRBV7-7 to TRBJ2-2; 8 positions agree with TRBD2. The CDR3 loop spans 16 amino acids. Per the germline V gene, CDR1 is SSHAT and CDR2 is FNYEAQ (reference sequence). CDR3: CASSPSAGANTGELFF. CDR3 nucleotides: TGTGCTAGCAGCCCATCAGCGGGAGCAAACACCGGGGAGCTGTTTTTT.

V is TRBV12-1 and J is TRBJ1-1; no check of the table's D call, TRBD1, against the DNA was made. TRBV12-1 has pseudogene status. The CDR3 loop spans 15 amino acids. The CDR3 spells CASSSPGQGWTEAFF. CDR3 coding DNA: TGTGCCAGCAGCTCACCGGGACAGGGGTGGACTGAAGCTTTCTTT.

This clone was observed once. This chain connects TRBV4-1 to TRBJ2-3; D perhaps matches TRBD1 (6 bases). V dropped 0 bases and J dropped 3 bases, with 13 bases sitting between them. Germline V gene sequence: CDR1 MGHRA, CDR2 YSYEKL. This CDR3 is 16 amino acids long. DNA of the CDR3: TGCGCCAGCAGCCAAGATATCGGGCAGGGGACAGATACGCAGTATTTT. This gives the protein CASSQDIGQGTDTQYF.

About this clone itself: The same CDR3 can be traced to other DNA sequences in this sample. The chain joins TRBV5-1 to TRBJ1-5, with unresolved D. Germline V gene sequence: CDR1 SGHRS, CDR2 YFSETQ. CDR3 size: 13 residues. Trimming removed 0 bases at V and 4 bases at J, with 5 bases between. In DNA form, the CDR3 reads TGCGCCAGCAGCTTGGATGGAAATCAGCCCCAGCATTTT. This translates into CASSLDGNQPQHF.

The CDR3: CASSTYRTGGSRNEQFF. Written as DNA, the CDR3 is TGCGCCAGCAGCACCTACCGGACTGGCGGGAGTAGAAATGAGCAGTTCTTC. The gene calls are TRBV4-1 and TRBJ2-1; 7 bases agree with TRBD2. The CDR3 length is 17 residues. V dropped 5 bases and J dropped 7; count of bases not matched to a gene: 17. Germline V gives CDR1 MGHRA, CDR2 YSYEKL.

The chain uses TRBV10-2 and TRBJ2-7; 7 bases are shared with TRBD1. The CDR3 totals 15 residues. V shed 6 bases and J 3 bases; nucleotides not matched to a gene: 11. The germline V gene encodes CDR1 WSHSY and CDR2 SAAADI. The CDR3 bases are TGCGCCAGCAGCCTACCGGGGACAGCCCTCTACGAGCAGTACTTC. It codes for CASSLPGTALYEQYF.

This chain joins TRBV4-1 and TRBJ2-3; unclear D gene. The CDR3 is 14 amino acids. Per germline, CDR1 MGHRA and CDR2 YSYEKL. V lost 7 bases, J lost 2 bases, and 13 bases lay in between. CDR3 sequence: CASTATLYTDTQYF. The CDR3, as DNA: TGCGCCAGCACCGCCACCCTGTACACAGATACGCAGTATTTT.

This chain uses TRBV2 with TRBJ2-2, with D perhaps TRBD1 (5 bases). The V gene's germline CDR1 is SNHLY and CDR2 FYNNEI. V was cut by 7 bases and J by 2 bases, with 20 bases left in between. This CDR3 spans 17 amino acids. The CDR3 DNA reads TGTGCCAGCAACCCCAGATTGGAAGGGGCCAACACCGGGGAGCTGTTTTTT. Translation: CASNPRLEGANTGELFF.

This chain connects TRBV19 to TRBJ2-3; D is unclear. Germline V CDR1 and CDR2: LNHDA, SQIVND (reference sequence). With 3 bases removed from V and 6 bases from J, the gap between germline ends came to 10 bases. CDR3 length equals 13 residues. The CDR3 reads CASSIQVVDTQYF. CDR3 sequence (DNA): TGTGCCAGTAGTATCCAGGTGGTGGATACGCAGTATTTT.

This chain links TRBV19 with TRBJ2-7; 7 bases are shared with TRBD1. V shed 6 bases and J 2 bases; nucleotides not matched to a gene: 4. CDR1 and CDR2 from the germline V gene are LNHDA and SQIVND (reference sequence). This CDR3 has 13 amino acids. The CDR3 DNA follows: TGTGCCAGTAGCCGCGGACAGGCCTACGAGCAGTACTTC. Amino acids: CASSRGQAYEQYF.